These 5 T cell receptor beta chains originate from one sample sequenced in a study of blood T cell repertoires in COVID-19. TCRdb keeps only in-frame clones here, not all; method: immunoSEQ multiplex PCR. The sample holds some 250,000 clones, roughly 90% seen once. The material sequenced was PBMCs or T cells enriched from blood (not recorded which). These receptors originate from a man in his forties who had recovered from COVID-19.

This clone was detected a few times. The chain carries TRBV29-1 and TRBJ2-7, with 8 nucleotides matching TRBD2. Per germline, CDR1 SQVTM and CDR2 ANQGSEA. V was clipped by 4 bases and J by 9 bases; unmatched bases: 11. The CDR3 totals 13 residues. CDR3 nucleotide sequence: TGCAGCGTTGTGAGCGGGGGCCAGGGCTTGCAGTACTTC. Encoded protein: CSVVSGGQGLQYF.

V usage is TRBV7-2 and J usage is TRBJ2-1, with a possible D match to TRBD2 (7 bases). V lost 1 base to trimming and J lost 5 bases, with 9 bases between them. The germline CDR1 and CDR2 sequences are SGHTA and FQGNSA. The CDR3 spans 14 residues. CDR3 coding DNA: TGTGCCAGCAGCTTAGTCGGGGGGCACAATGAGCAGTTCTTC. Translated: CASSLVGGHNEQFF.

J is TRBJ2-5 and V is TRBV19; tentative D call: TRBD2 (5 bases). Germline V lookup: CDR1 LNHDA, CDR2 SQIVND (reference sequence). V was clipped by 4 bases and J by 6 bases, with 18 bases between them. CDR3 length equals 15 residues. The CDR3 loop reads CASSTFRGGPQTQYF. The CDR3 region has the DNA TGTGCCAGTAGTACTTTCCGGGGTGGCCCGCAGACCCAGTACTTC.

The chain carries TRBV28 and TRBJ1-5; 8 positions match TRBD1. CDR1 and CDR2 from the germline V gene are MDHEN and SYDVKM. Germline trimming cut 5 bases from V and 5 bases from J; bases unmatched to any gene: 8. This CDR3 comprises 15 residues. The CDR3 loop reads CASSEDRDLDQPQHF. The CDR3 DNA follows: TGTGCCAGCAGTGAGGACAGGGATCTTGATCAGCCCCAGCATTTT.

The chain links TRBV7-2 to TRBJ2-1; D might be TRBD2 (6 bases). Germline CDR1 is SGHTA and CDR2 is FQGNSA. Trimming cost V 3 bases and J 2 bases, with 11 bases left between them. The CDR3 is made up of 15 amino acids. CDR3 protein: CASSFRWGAYNEQFF. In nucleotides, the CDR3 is TGTGCCAGCAGCTTTAGATGGGGGGCCTACAATGAGCAGTTCTTC.